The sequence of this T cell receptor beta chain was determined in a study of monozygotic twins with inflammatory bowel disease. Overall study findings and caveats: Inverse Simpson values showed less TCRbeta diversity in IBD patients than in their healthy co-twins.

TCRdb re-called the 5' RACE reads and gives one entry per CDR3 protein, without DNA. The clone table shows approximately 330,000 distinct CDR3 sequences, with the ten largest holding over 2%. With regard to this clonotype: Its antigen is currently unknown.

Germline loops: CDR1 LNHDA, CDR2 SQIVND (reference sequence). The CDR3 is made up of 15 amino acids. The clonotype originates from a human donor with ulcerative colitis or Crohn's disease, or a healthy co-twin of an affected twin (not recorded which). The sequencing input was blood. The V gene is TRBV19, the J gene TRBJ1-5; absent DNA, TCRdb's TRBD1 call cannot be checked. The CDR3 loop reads CASQKGAVGNQPQHF.